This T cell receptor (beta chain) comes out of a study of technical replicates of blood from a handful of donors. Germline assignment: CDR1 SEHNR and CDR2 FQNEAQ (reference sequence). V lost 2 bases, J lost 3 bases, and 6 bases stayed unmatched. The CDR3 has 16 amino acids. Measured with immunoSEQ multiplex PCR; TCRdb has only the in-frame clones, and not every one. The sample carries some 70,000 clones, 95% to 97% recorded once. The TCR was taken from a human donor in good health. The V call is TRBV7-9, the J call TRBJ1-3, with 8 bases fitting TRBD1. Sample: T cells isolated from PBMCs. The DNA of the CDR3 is TGTGCCAGCAGCTTACAGGGGGCCGGGAGTGGAAACACCATATATTTT. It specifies CASSLQGAGSGNTIYF.